This TCR beta chain was documented in a study of cytomegalovirus exposure and HLA in healthy donors. Study-level findings and limits: Later on, an analysis showed TCR association rates differing by HLA locus, with DRB1 the most and HLA-C the fewest. HLA-A and HLA-B allele assignments for most subjects were reportedly predicted accurately using TCR beta sequences. Most TCR beta V segments were productive about 90% or about 30% of the time in an earlier analysis.

The PCR employed 60 Vbeta primers together with 13 Jbeta primers. Here immunoSEQ multiplex PCR was the method, and the copy in TCRdb shows in-frame clones only, minus some. The table lists fewer than 110,000 clones, under 85% of them singletons. As concerns this clone: The antigen is undetermined.

Trimming at V came to 3 bases and at J to 9 bases, leaving 7 bases not matched to a gene. The CDR3 spans 15 residues. Germline V gene data show CDR1 as LNHNV and CDR2 as YYDKDF (reference sequence). What was sequenced was PBMCs. This chain joins TRBV15 and TRBJ2-3; 12 bases align to TRBD1. The clonotype originates from a man aged 45-60 years in good health and CMV-seropositive. In DNA form, the CDR3 reads TGTGCCACCAGCAGGCCGGGACAGGGGGCCAGGACGCAGTATTTT. Translation: CATSRPGQGARTQYF.